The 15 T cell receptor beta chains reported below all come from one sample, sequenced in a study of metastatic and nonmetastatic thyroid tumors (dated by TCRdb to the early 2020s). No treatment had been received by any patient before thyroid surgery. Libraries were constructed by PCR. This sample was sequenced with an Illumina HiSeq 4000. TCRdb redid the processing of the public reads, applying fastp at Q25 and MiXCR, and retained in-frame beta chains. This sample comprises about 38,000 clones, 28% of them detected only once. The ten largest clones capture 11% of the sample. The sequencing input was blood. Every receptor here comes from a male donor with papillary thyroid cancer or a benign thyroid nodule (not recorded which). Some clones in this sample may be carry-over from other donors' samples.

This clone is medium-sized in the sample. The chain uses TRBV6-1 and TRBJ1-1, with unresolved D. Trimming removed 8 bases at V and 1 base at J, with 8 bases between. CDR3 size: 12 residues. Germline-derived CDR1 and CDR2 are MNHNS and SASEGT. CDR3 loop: CASFRGNTEAFF. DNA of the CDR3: TGTGCCAGCTTTAGAGGGAACACTGAAGCTTTCTTT.

CDR3 loop: CSARTTAGVPDTQYF. As DNA, the CDR3 is TGCAGTGCTAGAACAACGGCGGGAGTACCAGATACGCAGTATTTT. V is TRBV20-1 and J is TRBJ2-3; the match to TRBD2 covers 7 bases. CDR1 is DFQATT and CDR2 is SNEGSKA in the germline V gene (reference sequence). Losses at the gene ends were 2 bases for V and 4 bases for J; bases not matched to a gene: 9. This CDR3 is 15 amino acids long.

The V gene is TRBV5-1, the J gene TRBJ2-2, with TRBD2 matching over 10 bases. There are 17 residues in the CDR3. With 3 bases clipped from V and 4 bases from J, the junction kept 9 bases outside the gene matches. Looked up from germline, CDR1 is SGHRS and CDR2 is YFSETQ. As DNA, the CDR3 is TGCGCCAGCAGCTGGACTAGCGGTGGGAGCACCACCGGGGAGCTGTTTTTT. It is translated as CASSWTSGGSTTGELFF.

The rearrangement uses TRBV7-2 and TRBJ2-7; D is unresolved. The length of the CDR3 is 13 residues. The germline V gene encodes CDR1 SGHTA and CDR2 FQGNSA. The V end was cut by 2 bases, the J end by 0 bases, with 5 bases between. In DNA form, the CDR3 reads TGTGCCAGCAGCTTAACGAGCTCCTACGAGCAGTACTTC. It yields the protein CASSLTSSYEQYF.

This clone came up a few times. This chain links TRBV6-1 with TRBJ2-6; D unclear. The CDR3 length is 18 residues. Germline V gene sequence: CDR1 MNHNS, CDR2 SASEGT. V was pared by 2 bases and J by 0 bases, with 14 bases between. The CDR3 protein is CASSESKRMVSGANVLTF. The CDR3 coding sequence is TGTGCCAGCAGTGAAAGTAAGCGTATGGTCTCTGGGGCCAACGTCCTGACTTTC.

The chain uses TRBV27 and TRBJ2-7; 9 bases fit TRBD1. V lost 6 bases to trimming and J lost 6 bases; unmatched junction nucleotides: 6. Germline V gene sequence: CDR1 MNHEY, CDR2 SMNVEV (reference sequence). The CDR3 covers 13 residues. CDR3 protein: CASSRGQGPEQYF. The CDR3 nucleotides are TGTGCCAGCAGCCGGGGACAGGGCCCCGAGCAGTACTTC.

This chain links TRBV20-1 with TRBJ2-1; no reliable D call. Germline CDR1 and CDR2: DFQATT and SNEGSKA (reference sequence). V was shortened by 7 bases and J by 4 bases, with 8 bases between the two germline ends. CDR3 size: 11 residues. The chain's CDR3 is CSVENYNEQFF. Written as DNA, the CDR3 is TGCAGTGTAGAAAATTACAATGAGCAGTTCTTC.

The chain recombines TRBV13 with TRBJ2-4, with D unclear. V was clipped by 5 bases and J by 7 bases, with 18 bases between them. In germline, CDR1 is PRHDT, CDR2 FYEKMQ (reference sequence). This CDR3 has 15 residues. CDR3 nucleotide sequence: TGTGCCAGCAGCCCACCATCCTGGCCCTTTAACATTCAGTACTTC. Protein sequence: CASSPPSWPFNIQYF.

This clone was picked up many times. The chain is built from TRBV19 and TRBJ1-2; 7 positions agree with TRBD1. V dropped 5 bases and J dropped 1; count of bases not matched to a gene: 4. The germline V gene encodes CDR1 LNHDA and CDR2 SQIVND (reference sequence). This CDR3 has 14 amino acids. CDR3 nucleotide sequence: TGTGCCAGTAGTGAGACAGGGTTTAACTATGGCTACACCTTC. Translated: CASSETGFNYGYTF.

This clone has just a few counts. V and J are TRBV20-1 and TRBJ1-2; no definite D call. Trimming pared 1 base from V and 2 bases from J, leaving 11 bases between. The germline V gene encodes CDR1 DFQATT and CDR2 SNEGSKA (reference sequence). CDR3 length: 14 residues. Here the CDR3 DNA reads TGCAGTGCTAGAGGCCCCGGGAGCAACTATGGCTACACCTTC. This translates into CSARGPGSNYGYTF.

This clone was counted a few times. The CDR3 DNA follows: TGCGCCAGCAGCGCATCCCTCCGCCGTAAGGGTTCCTATAATTCACCCCTCCACTTT. Translation: CASSASLRRKGSYNSPLHF. The gene calls are TRBV4-1 and TRBJ1-6; no firm D call. This CDR3 is built from 19 residues. The V gene's germline CDR1 is MGHRA and CDR2 YSYEKL. The V end lost 5 bases, the J end lost 1 base, and 21 bases lay between the germline ends.

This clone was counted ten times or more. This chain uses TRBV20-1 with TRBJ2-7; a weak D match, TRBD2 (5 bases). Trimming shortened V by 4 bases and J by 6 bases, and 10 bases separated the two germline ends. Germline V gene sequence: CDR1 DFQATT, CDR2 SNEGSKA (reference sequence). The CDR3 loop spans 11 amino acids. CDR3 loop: CSAKKAGEQYF. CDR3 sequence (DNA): TGCAGTGCTAAAAAGGCGGGCGAGCAGTACTTC.

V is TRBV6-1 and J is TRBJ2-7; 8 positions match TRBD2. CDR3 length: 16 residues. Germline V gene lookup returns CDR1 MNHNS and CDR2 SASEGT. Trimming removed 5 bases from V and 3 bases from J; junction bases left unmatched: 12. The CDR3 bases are TGTGCCAGCAGTAAGACCCCTCCGGGGGGGAACTACGAGCAGTACTTC. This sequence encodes CASSKTPPGGNYEQYF.

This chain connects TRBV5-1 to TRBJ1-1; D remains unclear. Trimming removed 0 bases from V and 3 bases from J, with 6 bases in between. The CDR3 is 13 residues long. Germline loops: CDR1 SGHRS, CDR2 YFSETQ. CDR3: CASSLERDTEAFF. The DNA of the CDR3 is TGCGCCAGCAGCTTGGAGCGGGACACTGAAGCTTTCTTT.

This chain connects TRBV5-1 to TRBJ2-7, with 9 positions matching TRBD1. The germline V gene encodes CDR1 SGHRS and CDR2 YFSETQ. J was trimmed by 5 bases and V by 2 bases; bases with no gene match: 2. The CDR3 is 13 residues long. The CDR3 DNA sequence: TGCGCCAGCAGCTTTACAGGGGGCCACGAGCAGTACTTC. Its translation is CASSFTGGHEQYF.